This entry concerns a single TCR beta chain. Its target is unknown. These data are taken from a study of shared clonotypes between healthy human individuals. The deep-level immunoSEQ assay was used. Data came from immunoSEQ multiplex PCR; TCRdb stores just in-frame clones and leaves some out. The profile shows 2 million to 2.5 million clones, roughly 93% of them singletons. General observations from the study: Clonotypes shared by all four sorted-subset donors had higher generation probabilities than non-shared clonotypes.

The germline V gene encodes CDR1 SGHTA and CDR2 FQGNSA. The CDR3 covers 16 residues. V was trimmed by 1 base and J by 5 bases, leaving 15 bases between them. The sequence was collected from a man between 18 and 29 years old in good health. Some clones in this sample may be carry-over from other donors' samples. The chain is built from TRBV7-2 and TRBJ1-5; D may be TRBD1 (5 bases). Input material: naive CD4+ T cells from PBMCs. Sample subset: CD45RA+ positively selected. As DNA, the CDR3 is TGTGCCAGCAGCTTAGTGGTCGGCGCGGGGGATCAGCCCCAGCATTTT. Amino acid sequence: CASSLVVGAGDQPQHF.